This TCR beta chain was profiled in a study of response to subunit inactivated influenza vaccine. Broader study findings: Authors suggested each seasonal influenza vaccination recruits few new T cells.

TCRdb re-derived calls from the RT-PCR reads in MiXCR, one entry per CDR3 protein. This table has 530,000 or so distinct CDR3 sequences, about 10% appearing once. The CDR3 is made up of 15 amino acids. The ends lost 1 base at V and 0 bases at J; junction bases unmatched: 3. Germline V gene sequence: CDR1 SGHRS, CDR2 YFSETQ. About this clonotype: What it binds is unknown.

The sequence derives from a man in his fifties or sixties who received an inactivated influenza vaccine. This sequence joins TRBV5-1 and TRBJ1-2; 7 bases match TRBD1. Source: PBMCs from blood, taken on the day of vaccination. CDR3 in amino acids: CASSLIQGANYGYTF. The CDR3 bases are TGCGCCAGCAGCTTGATTCAGGGGGCTAACTATGGCTACACCTTC.